This T cell receptor beta chain was obtained from a study of blood T cell repertoires in COVID-19. Clones were sequenced by immunoSEQ multiplex PCR, and TCRdb holds only the in-frame ones, with some missing. The sample carries 350,000 or so clones, 86% recorded once. The CDR3 sequence is 18 residues long. The V and J ends lost 5 bases and 0 bases, in that order; junction bases with no gene match: 13. Per germline, CDR1 PRHDT and CDR2 FYEKMQ (reference sequence). This clone was seen just once. The chain links TRBV13 to TRBJ1-5, with 7 bases fitting TRBD1. Sequencing was performed on PBMCs or T cells enriched from blood (not recorded which). The receptor comes from a woman aged 40 to 55 with acute COVID-19. The CDR3: CASSRTGDRLNSNQPQHF. CDR3 in DNA: TGTGCCAGCAGCCGAACCGGGGACAGATTAAATAGCAATCAGCCCCAGCATTTT.